Following are 16 T cell receptor beta chains from one sample sequenced in a study of metastatic and nonmetastatic thyroid tumors. Each patient went into thyroid surgery without having received any treatment. MiXCR re-clonotyped the PCR reads for TCRdb. This sample has around 20,000 clones, with approximately 22% found just once. Material for sequencing was tumor tissue. The source of these receptors is a female donor with papillary thyroid cancer or a benign thyroid nodule (not recorded which). Some clones in this sample may be carry-over from other donors' samples.

The V gene is TRBV20-1, the J gene TRBJ1-1, with D tentatively TRBD1 (5 bases). Germline V CDR1 and CDR2: DFQATT, SNEGSKA (reference sequence). Trimming left V 5 bases short and J 0 bases short, with 16 bases between. This CDR3 contains 15 residues. This CDR3 reads CSAGGPGQVNTEAFF. The CDR3 DNA is TGCAGTGCTGGGGGACCGGGGCAGGTGAACACTGAAGCTTTCTTT.

The chain recombines TRBV9 with TRBJ2-3; D may be TRBD1 (7 bases). The V end lost 3 bases, the J end lost 5 bases, and 16 bases lay between the germline ends. The CDR3 has 15 amino acids. Per the germline V gene, CDR1 is SGDLS and CDR2 is YYNGEE. The CDR3 bases are TGTGCCAGCAGCGGGAGGGGGCAGTTAGAAGATACGCAGTATTTT. This translates into CASSGRGQLEDTQYF.

The sample holds one count of this clone. V is TRBV20-1 and J is TRBJ2-4; no definite D call. In germline, CDR1 is DFQATT, CDR2 SNEGSKA (reference sequence). The CDR3 totals 16 residues. V lost 5 bases, J lost 0 bases, and 17 bases lay in between. The CDR3 loop reads CSASFGPYGAKNIQYF. CDR3 coding DNA: TGCAGTGCTTCTTTTGGTCCGTATGGAGCCAAAAACATTCAGTACTTC.

This rearrangement joins TRBV2 to TRBJ2-7; 13 bases are shared with TRBD2. CDR3 length: 13 amino acids. Germline CDR1 SNHLY, CDR2 FYNNEI. The junction had 6 bases not matched to a gene; V was cut back by 9 bases and J by 7 bases. Here the CDR3 reads CASGLAGAGEQYF. The CDR3 DNA reads as TGTGCCAGTGGACTAGCGGGAGCGGGGGAGCAGTACTTC. Full variable domain (missing parts from reference TRBV2 and TRBJ2-7): EPEVTQTPSHQVTQMGQEVILRCVPISNHLYFYWYRQILGQKVEFLVSFYNNEISEKSEIFDDQFSVERPDGSNFTLKIRSTKLEDSAMYFCASGLAGAGEQYFGPGTRLTVT.

This clone was detected only a few times. In DNA, the CDR3 is TGCAGTGCTAGGGAAGCGGTTGCGGGAGTAGGAAATGAGCAGTTCTTC. It encodes CSAREAVAGVGNEQFF. V is TRBV20-1 and J is TRBJ2-1, with 7 bases matching TRBD2. This CDR3 is built from 16 residues. The germline V gene encodes CDR1 DFQATT and CDR2 SNEGSKA (reference sequence). Germline trimming cut 3 bases from V and 7 bases from J; bases unmatched to any gene: 15.

This clone was observed once. This chain connects TRBV5-1 to TRBJ2-3; tentatively, D is TRBD1 (5 bases). This CDR3 spans 13 amino acids. V was cut by 5 bases and J by 0 bases, with 7 bases left in between. The germline V gene has CDR1 SGHRS and CDR2 YFSETQ. The CDR3 bases are TGCGCCAGCAGAGGGGCTAGCACAGATACGCAGTATTTT. Translated: CASRGASTDTQYF.

The J gene is TRBJ2-7, the V gene TRBV20-1; 9 bases are shared with TRBD1. The CDR3 is made up of 15 amino acids. Looked up from germline, CDR1 is DFQATT and CDR2 is SNEGSKA (reference sequence). The V segment lost 1 base and the J segment 4 bases; nucleotides outside the gene matches: 8. The CDR3, as DNA: TGCAGTGCTAGAGGACACCGGGACAGGGTTTACGAGCAGTACTTC. Its translation: CSARGHRDRVYEQYF.

This sequence joins TRBV24-1 and TRBJ1-2, with 9 bases matching TRBD1. V shed 2 bases, J shed 7 bases, and the junction held 7 bases outside the gene matches. This CDR3 has 15 amino acids. Per the germline V gene, CDR1 is KGHDR and CDR2 is SFDVKD. CDR3 loop: CATSDSPDRGTGYTF. CDR3 DNA sequence: TGTGCCACCAGTGATTCCCCGGACAGGGGAACTGGCTACACCTTC.

Points on this clone: A much larger clone sits a single nucleotide away, making a read error possible. This chain links TRBV6-1 with TRBJ2-1; D is perhaps TRBD1 (5 bases). From germline, CDR1 is MNHNS and CDR2 SASEGT. The CDR3 covers 12 residues. V was pared by 7 bases and J by 6 bases, with 10 bases between. CDR3 nucleotide sequence: TGTGCCAGCATTGCCAGGGTCAATGAGCAGTTCTTC. Residues: CASIARVNEQFF.

The chain couples TRBV12-3 or TRBV12-4 to TRBJ1-5; D unresolved. Trimming left V 3 bases short and J 7 bases short, with 7 bases between. This CDR3 is 12 amino acids long. The CDR3: CASSFSDQPQHF. CDR3 sequence (DNA): TGTGCCAGCAGTTTTTCCGACCAGCCCCAGCATTTT.

In DNA, the CDR3 is TGTGCCAGCAGTGAAGCCAGGGGGAGGGACACCATATATTTT. It yields the protein CASSEARGRDTIYF. V usage is TRBV6-1 and J usage is TRBJ1-3; TRBD1 agrees at 7 bases. Germline V gene data show CDR1 as MNHNS and CDR2 as SASEGT. The V gene end was trimmed by 0 bases and the J gene end by 8 bases; junction bases not matched to a gene: 4. The CDR3 runs 14 residues.

In the case of this clone: Likely a read error: the CDR3 ends without its conserved phenylalanine or tryptophan. The rearrangement joins TRBV11-2 to TRBJ2-1, with D unresolved. The CDR3 runs 16 residues. V was shortened by 5 bases and J by 5 bases, with 19 bases between the two germline ends. Germline CDR1 reads SGHAT; CDR2 reads FQNNGV. The CDR3 spells CASSPHGLSADNEQFL. The CDR3 nucleotides read TGTGCCAGCAGCCCCCATGGGCTATCGGCGGACAATGAGCAGTTCCTC.

This clone showed up just once. V gene TRBV7-2 combines with J gene TRBJ2-7, with D possibly TRBD1 on 6 matching bases. The V gene's germline CDR1 is SGHTA and CDR2 FQGNSA. V was pared by 3 bases and J by 2 bases, with 11 bases between. This CDR3 comprises 14 residues. CDR3 DNA: TGTGCCAGCAGCTTCGACAGGAATACCTACGAGCAGTACTTC. Amino acids: CASSFDRNTYEQYF.

The gene calls are TRBV24-1 and TRBJ2-4, with D possibly TRBD1 on 6 matching bases. With 2 bases removed from V and 7 bases from J, the gap between germline ends came to 17 bases. The V gene's germline CDR1 is KGHDR and CDR2 SFDVKD. This CDR3 is 16 amino acids long. In DNA form, the CDR3 reads TGTGCCACCAGTGATTCTGGACAGAAATCCAGGAACATTCAGTACTTC. Amino acids: CATSDSGQKSRNIQYF.

Ten or more counts support this clone. CDR3 in amino acids: CASSTRGLAGPRTGELFF. CDR3 DNA: TGTGCCAGTAGTACCAGGGGACTAGCGGGCCCTCGGACCGGGGAGCTGTTTTTT. V and J are TRBV19 and TRBJ2-2, with TRBD2 matching over 12 bases. Germline CDR1 reads LNHDA; CDR2 reads SQIVND (reference sequence). V shed 4 bases and J 5 bases; nucleotides not matched to a gene: 11. CDR3 length equals 18 residues. The variable domain in full, completed from reference TRBV19 and TRBJ2-2, reads DGGITQSPKYLFRKEGQNVTLSCEQNLNHDAMYWYRQDPGQGLRLIYYSQIVNDFQKGDIAEGYSVSREKKESFPLTVTSAQKNPTAFYLCASSTRGLAGPRTGELFFGEGSRLTVL.

This clone was seen many times. The chain is built from TRBV28 and TRBJ1-2, with D hard to call. V dropped 5 bases and J dropped 0 bases, with 13 bases sitting between them. CDR1 is MDHEN, CDR2 SYDVKM, per germline. The CDR3 totals 15 residues. Here the CDR3 DNA reads TGTGCCAGCAGTCCGTCTATAGGGCCTAACTATGGCTACACCTTC. It translates to CASSPSIGPNYGYTF.